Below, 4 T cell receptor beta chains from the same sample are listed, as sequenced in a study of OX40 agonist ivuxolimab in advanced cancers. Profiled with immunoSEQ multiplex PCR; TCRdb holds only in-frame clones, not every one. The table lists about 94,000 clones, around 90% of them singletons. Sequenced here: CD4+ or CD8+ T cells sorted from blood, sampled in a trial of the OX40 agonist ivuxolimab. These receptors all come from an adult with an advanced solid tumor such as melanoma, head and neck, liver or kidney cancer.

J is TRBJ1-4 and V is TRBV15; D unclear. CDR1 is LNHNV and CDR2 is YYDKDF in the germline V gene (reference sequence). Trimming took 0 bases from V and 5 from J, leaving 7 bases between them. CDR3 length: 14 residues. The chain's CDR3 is CATSRDPPNEKLFF. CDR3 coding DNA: TGTGCCACCAGCAGAGATCCTCCAAATGAAAAACTGTTTTTT.

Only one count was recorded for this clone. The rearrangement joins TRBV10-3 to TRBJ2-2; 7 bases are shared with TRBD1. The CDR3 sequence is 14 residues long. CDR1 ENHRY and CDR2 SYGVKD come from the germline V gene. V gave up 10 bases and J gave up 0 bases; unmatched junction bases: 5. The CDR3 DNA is TGTGCCACAACAGGGGACGCGAACACCGGGGAGCTGTTTTTT. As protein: CATTGDANTGELFF.

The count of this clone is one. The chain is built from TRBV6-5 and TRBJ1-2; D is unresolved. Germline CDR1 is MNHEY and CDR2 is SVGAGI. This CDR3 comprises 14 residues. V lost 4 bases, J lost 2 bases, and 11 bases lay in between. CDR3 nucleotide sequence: TGTGCCAGCAGTTTGTCAGGAGAGAACTATGGCTACACCTTC. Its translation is CASSLSGENYGYTF.

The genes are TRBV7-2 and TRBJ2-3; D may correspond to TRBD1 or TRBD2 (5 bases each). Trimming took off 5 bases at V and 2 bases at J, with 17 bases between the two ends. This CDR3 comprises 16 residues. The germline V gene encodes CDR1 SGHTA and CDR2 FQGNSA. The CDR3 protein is CASSLSRGWLTDTQYF. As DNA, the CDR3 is TGTGCCAGCAGCCTTAGCCGGGGCTGGCTCACAGATACGCAGTATTTT.